These 10 T cell receptor beta chains were all obtained from the same sample, sequenced in a study of long-term antiretroviral therapy in people with HIV. The assay used was immunoSEQ (version v3.0), run at survey level. TCRdb's copy holds only in-frame clones and misses some; the assay was immunoSEQ multiplex PCR. The sample contains 25,000 to 30,000 clones, about 94% of which appear only once. Source: unsorted PBMCs, taken less than 6.8 years after starting antiretroviral therapy. Every receptor here comes from a woman in her forties with HIV.

This sequence joins TRBV7-9 and TRBJ1-1; 7 nucleotides align to TRBD1. The length of the CDR3 is 12 residues. Germline assignment: CDR1 SEHNR and CDR2 FQNEAQ (reference sequence). The ends lost 3 bases at V and 10 bases at J; junction bases unmatched: 5. Here the CDR3 DNA reads TGTGCCAGCAGCTTCACAGGGGATGCAGCTTTCTTT. Translating it yields CASSFTGDAAFF.

This chain joins TRBV7-2 and TRBJ2-1, with a possible D match to TRBD2 (5 bases). Trimming took 4 bases from V and 6 from J, leaving 19 bases between them. The CDR3 spans 16 residues. Germline V gene sequence: CDR1 SGHTA, CDR2 FQGNSA. Here the CDR3 reads CASSSYSVGIFNEQFF. In DNA, the CDR3 is TGTGCCAGCAGCTCGTATAGCGTGGGGATTTTCAATGAGCAGTTCTTC.

This clone was counted only a few times. V is TRBV27 and J is TRBJ1-3; a possible D gene is TRBD1 (5 bases). Germline V gives CDR1 MNHEY, CDR2 SMNVEV (reference sequence). Trimming pared 6 bases from V and 0 bases from J, leaving 9 bases between. The CDR3 loop spans 14 amino acids. The CDR3 region has the DNA TGTGCCAGCAGCTGGGACCCCTCTGGAAACACCATATATTTT. It encodes CASSWDPSGNTIYF.

The chain joins TRBV6-4 to TRBJ2-1, with 8 bases lining up with TRBD1. The CDR3 totals 16 residues. Per germline, CDR1 MRHNA and CDR2 SNTAGT. With V trimmed by 7 bases and J by 3 bases, 11 bases remained unmatched. The CDR3 DNA is TGTGCCAGCAAGTCGGGACCGGGACAGGTCTACAATGAGCAGTTCTTC. This gives the protein CASKSGPGQVYNEQFF.

The rearrangement links TRBV5-1 to TRBJ1-1; maybe TRBD1 (5 bases). This CDR3 has 13 amino acids. Germline assignment: CDR1 SGHRS and CDR2 YFSETQ. Trimming shortened V by 4 bases and J by 1 base, and 8 bases separated the two germline ends. The CDR3: CASSPGANTEAFF. The DNA for the CDR3 is TGCGCCAGCAGCCCCGGGGCGAACACTGAAGCTTTCTTT.

This chain connects TRBV7-2 to TRBJ2-7, with TRBD1 as a possible D gene (6 bases). CDR3 length: 16 amino acids. The V end lost 4 bases, the J end lost 3 bases, and 19 bases lay between the germline ends. Germline lookup yields CDR1 SGHTA and CDR2 FQGNSA. The CDR3 DNA reads as TGTGCCAGCAGCTCTCCTCCAGGGGCAGGCTACTACGAGCAGTACTTC. The encoded protein is CASSSPPGAGYYEQYF. Full variable domain (rest looked up from reference TRBV7-2 and TRBJ2-7): GAGVSQSPSNKVTEKGKDVELRCDPISGHTALYWYRQSLGQGLEFLIYFQGNSAPDKSGLPSDRFSAERTGGSVSTLTIQRTQQEDSAVYLCASSSPPGAGYYEQYFGPGTRLTVT.

The CDR3 is CASSQVPGNYEQYF. CDR3 bases: TGCGCCAGCAGCCAAGTCCCAGGTAACTACGAGCAGTACTTC. The rearrangement joins TRBV4-3 to TRBJ2-7, with unresolved D. Germline lookup yields CDR1 LGHNA and CDR2 YSLEER. This CDR3 has 14 amino acids. Trimming removed 1 base from V and 3 bases from J, with 10 bases in between.

The V call is TRBV19, the J call TRBJ1-1; TRBD1 agrees at 8 bases. The CDR3 runs 14 residues. The V segment lost 4 bases and the J segment 4 bases; nucleotides outside the gene matches: 5. Germline V gives CDR1 LNHDA, CDR2 SQIVND (reference sequence). The CDR3 sequence: CASSKGQGLTEAFF. The CDR3 bases are TGTGCCAGTAGTAAAGGACAGGGCCTCACTGAAGCTTTCTTT.

As regards this clone: A read error may produce the germline difference seen at one junction end. This chain connects TRBV2 to TRBJ2-7, with D possibly called TRBD1 or TRBD2 (6 bases each). Germline CDR1 reads SNHLY; CDR2 reads FYNNEI. The CDR3 length is 12 residues. DNA for the CDR3: TGTGCCAGCAGTGAGGACCCCAGGGGAGGAGACTTC. Amino acid sequence: CASSEDPRGGDF.

A few counts support this clone. The chain links TRBV10-2 to TRBJ2-2, with 11 bases aligning to TRBD1. Germline trimming cut 8 bases from V and 5 bases from J; bases unmatched to any gene: 4. Per the germline V gene, CDR1 is WSHSY and CDR2 is SAAADI. The CDR3 is 14 amino acids. The CDR3 region is CASRRDRGTGELFF. CDR3 DNA sequence: TGCGCCAGCCGTCGGGACAGGGGGACCGGGGAGCTGTTTTTT.